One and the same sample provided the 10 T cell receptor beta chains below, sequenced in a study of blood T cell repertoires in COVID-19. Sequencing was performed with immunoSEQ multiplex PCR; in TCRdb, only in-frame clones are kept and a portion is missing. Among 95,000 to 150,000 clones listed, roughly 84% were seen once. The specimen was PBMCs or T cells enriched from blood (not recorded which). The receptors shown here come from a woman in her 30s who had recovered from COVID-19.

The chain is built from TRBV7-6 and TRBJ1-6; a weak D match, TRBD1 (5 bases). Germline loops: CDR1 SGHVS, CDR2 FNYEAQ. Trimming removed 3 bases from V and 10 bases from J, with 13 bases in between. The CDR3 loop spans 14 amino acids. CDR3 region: CASSFLSQGSPLHF. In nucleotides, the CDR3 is TGTGCCAGCAGCTTCCTCTCTCAGGGATCACCCCTCCACTTT.

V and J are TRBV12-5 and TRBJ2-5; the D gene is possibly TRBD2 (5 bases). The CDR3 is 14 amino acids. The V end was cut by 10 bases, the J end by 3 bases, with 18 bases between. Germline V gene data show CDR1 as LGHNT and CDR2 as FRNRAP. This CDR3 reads CANERRSEKETQYF. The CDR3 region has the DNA TGTGCTAATGAGCGGAGAAGTGAAAAAGAGACCCAGTACTTC.

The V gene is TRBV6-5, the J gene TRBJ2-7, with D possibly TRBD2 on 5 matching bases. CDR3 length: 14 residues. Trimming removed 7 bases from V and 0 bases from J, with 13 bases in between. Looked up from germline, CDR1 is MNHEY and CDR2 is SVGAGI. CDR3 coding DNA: TGTGCCAGCACCCAGGACTGGGGCTCCTACGAGCAGTACTTC. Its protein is CASTQDWGSYEQYF.

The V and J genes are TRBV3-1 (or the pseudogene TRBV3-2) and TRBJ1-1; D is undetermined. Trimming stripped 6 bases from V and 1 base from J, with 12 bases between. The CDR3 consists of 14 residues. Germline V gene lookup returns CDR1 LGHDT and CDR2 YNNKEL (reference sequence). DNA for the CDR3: TGTGCCAGCAGTCCTCTTTTAGCGAACACTGAAGCTTTCTTT. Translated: CASSPLLANTEAFF.

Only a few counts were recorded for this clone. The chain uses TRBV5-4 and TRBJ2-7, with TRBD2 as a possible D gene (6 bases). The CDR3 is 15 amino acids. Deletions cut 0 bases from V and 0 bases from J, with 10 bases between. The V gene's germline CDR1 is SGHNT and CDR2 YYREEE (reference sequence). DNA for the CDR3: TGTGCCAGCAGCTTGGTGCGGGATCGCTCCTACGAGCAGTACTTC. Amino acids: CASSLVRDRSYEQYF. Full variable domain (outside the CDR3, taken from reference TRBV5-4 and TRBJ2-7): ETGVTQSPTHLIKTRGQQVTLRCSSQSGHNTVSWYQQALGQGPQFIFQYYREEENGRGNFPPRFSGLQFPNYSSELNVNALELDDSALYLCASSLVRDRSYEQYFGPGTRLTVT.

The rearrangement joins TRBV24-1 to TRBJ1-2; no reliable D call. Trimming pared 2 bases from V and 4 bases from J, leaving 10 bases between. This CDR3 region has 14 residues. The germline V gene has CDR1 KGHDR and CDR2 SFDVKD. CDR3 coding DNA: TGTGCCACCAGTGATTCCTCGAGGGCCTATGGCTACACCTTC. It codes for CATSDSSRAYGYTF.

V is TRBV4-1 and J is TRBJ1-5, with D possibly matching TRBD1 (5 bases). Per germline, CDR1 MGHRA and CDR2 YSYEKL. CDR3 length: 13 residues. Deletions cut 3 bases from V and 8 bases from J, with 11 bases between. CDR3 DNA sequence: TGCGCCAGCAGCCAGGGGCCCAGGGAGCCCCAGCATTTT. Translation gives CASSQGPREPQHF.

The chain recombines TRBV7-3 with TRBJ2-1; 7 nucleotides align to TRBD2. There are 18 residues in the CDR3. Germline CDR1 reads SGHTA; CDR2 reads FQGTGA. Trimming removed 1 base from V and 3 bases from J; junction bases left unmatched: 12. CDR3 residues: CASSLSVRGRAGYNEQFF. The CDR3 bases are TGTGCCAGCAGCTTAAGTGTCCGCGGGAGAGCGGGCTACAATGAGCAGTTCTTC.

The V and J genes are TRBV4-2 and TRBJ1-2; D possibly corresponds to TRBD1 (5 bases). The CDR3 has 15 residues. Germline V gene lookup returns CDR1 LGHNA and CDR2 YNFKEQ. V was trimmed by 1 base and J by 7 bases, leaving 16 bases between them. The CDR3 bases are TGTGCCAGCAGCCAAGGGCCACAGGCACCCTCTGGCTACACCTTC. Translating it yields CASSQGPQAPSGYTF.

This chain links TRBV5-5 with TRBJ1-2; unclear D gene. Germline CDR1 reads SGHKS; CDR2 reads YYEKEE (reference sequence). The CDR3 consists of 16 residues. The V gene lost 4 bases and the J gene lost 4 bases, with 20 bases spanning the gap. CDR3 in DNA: TGTGCCAGCAGCCTGTCCCCGTCAACCCACATCTATGGCTACACCTTC. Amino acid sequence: CASSLSPSTHIYGYTF.